These T cell receptor beta chains were read from a single sample in a study of T cell changes during pregnancy in multiple sclerosis. Profiling relied on immunoSEQ multiplex PCR, and the TCRdb table lists in-frame clones only, not all of them. The sample holds 25,000 to 35,000 clones; about 92% are singletons and the top ten take about 5.4%. Sequencing was performed on CD8+ T cells from peripheral blood mononuclear cells, taken in the first trimester of pregnancy. The origin of the receptors is a female donor with multiple sclerosis, enrolled in a pregnancy study. Both conserved end residues are part of each CDR3. Fields, in order: D gene, V gene, J gene, clone size, CDR3 protein, CDR3 DNA. The D gene is left open where the match is weak. Only part of the rows carry a size: once, few, many, or a class if the clone is expanded.

>TRBD2|TRBV7-9|TRBJ2-3|.
CASSPSLAAYTDTQYF
TGTGCCAGCAGCCCTAGTCTAGCGGCCTACACAGATACGCAGTATTTT
>TRBD1|TRBV10-3|TRBJ1-2|.
CAIRGTGAYYGYTF
TGTGCCATCAGGGGAACAGGGGCCTACTATGGCTACACCTTC
>.|TRBV18|TRBJ2-4|.
CASSPRVTKNIQYF
TGTGCCAGCTCACCCAGGGTTACCAAAAACATTCAGTACTTC
>TRBD2|TRBV23-1|TRBJ2-1|.
CASKRDGRYNEQFF
TGCGCCAGCAAGCGGGACGGGAGATACAATGAGCAGTTCTTC
>.|TRBV25-1|TRBJ2-2|.
CASSGGGAKGELFF
TGTGCCAGCAGTGGAGGAGGGGCAAAAGGGGAGCTGTTTTTT
>TRBD2|TRBV7-8|TRBJ2-5|.
CASSPGTSGRAGETQYF
TGTGCCAGCAGCCCGGGGACTAGCGGGAGGGCCGGGGAGACCCAGTACTTC
>TRBD2|TRBV19|TRBJ2-1|.
CASSIGRERNEQFF
TGTGCCAGTAGTATAGGGCGGGAGAGGAATGAGCAGTTCTTC
>.|TRBV27|TRBJ2-1|few
CASRPLQGSSYNEQFF
TGTGCCAGCAGACCACTGCAGGGCAGCTCCTACAATGAGCAGTTCTTC
>.|TRBV7-8|TRBJ1-5|.
CASSATTVSNQPQHF
TGTGCCAGCAGCGCCACGACAGTGAGCAATCAGCCCCAGCATTTT
>TRBD1|TRBV4-3|TRBJ2-7|.
CASSPGTGGTYEQYF
TGCGCCAGCAGCCCGGGGACAGGTGGGACCTACGAGCAGTACTTC
>.|TRBV21-1|TRBJ2-5|.
CASSKVVGFETQYF
TGTGCCAGCAGCAAAGTGGTGGGCTTTGAGACCCAGTACTTC
>TRBD1|TRBV7-9|TRBJ1-2|.
CASSLANRGGYGYTF
TGTGCCAGCAGCTTAGCGAACAGGGGTGGCTATGGCTACACCTTC
>.|TRBV7-3|TRBJ1-2|once
CASPRRNGYTF
TGTGCCAGCCCCAGGCGTAATGGCTACACCTTC
>.|TRBV6-4|TRBJ1-4|.
CASSPNQGGGEKLFF
TGTGCCAGCAGTCCTAACCAGGGAGGAGGCGAAAAACTGTTTTTT
>TRBD2|TRBV9|TRBJ2-3|.
CASSVGAGGGADTQYF
TGTGCCAGCAGCGTAGGAGCGGGAGGAGGGGCAGATACGCAGTATTTT
>.|TRBV21-1|TRBJ2-7|once
CASSKASGGVLHEQYF
TGTGCCAGCAGCAAAGCGTCAGGAGGGGTCCTCCACGAGCAGTACTTC
>.|TRBV4-1|TRBJ2-1|.
CASSVGVYNEQFF
TGCGCCAGCAGCGTGGGAGTGTACAATGAGCAGTTCTTC
>.|TRBV9|TRBJ1-4|.
CASSGDGRAAAKLFF
TGTGCCAGCAGCGGCGATGGCAGGGCCGCGGCTAAACTGTTTTTT
>.|TRBV4-1|TRBJ2-7|medium-sized
CASSQVSAYEQYF
TGCGCCAGCAGCCAAGTAAGTGCGTACGAGCAGTACTTC
>TRBD1|TRBV19|TRBJ2-6|.
CASSTRTGTSSGANVLTF
TGTGCCAGTAGTACTCGGACAGGAACTAGCTCTGGGGCCAACGTCCTGACTTTC
>TRBD1|TRBV7-9|TRBJ1-2|.
CASSTTDRREGYTF
TGTGCCAGCAGCACCACGGACAGGCGCGAAGGCTACACCTTC
>.|TRBV6-1|TRBJ1-1|few
CASTLITGSTEAFF
TGTGCCAGCACCCTAATCACAGGGTCCACTGAAGCTTTCTTT
>.|TRBV28|TRBJ1-5|.
CASRSSGSNQPQHF
TGTGCCAGCAGAAGCTCGGGAAGCAATCAGCCCCAGCATTTT
>.|TRBV27|TRBJ2-2|once
CASRTGVTNTGELFF
TGTGCCAGCAGGACGGGGGTTACGAACACCGGGGAGCTGTTTTTT
>TRBD2|TRBV5-4|TRBJ2-1|.
CASSWYEAGTSAHNEQFF
TGTGCCAGCAGTTGGTACGAAGCCGGGACTAGCGCCCACAATGAGCAGTTCTTC
>TRBD1|TRBV4-1|TRBJ2-1|.
CASSPDRDSYNEQFF
TGCGCCAGCAGCCCCGACAGGGACTCCTACAATGAGCAGTTCTTC
>TRBD2|TRBV5-4|TRBJ2-1|.
CASSLTSGSSYNEQFF
TGTGCCAGCAGCTTGACTAGCGGGAGCTCCTACAATGAGCAGTTCTTC
>TRBD1|TRBV4-1|TRBJ2-1|.
CASSQGVAGGRTGNEQFF
TGCGCCAGCAGCCAAGGAGTTGCAGGGGGCCGCACGGGGAATGAGCAGTTCTTC
>TRBD1|TRBV7-6|TRBJ1-1|.
CASKGQGTTEAFF
TGTGCCAGCAAGGGACAGGGGACCACTGAAGCTTTCTTT
>.|TRBV6-5|TRBJ2-7|.
CASNNPNIRYEQYF
TGTGCCAGCAACAACCCGAATATAAGATACGAGCAGTACTTC
>.|TRBV30|TRBJ1-3|once
CAWSVQAAGGNTIYF
TGTGCCTGGAGTGTACAGGCGGCGGGGGGAAACACCATATATTTT
>.|TRBV30|TRBJ1-5|.
CACLQGEGNQPQHF
TGTGCCTGCCTACAGGGTGAGGGCAATCAGCCCCAGCATTTT
>.|TRBV4-2|TRBJ1-2|once
CASSQDPAGEVYGYTF
TGTGCCAGCAGCCAAGATCCGGCAGGGGAAGTTTATGGCTACACCTTC
>TRBD1|TRBV15|TRBJ2-1|.
CAIEQGGSYNEQFF
TGTGCCATCGAACAGGGGGGCTCCTACAATGAGCAGTTCTTC
>TRBD1|TRBV4-1|TRBJ2-7|.
CASSPVTGEGYEQYF
TGCGCCAGCAGCCCCGTGACAGGGGAAGGCTACGAGCAGTACTTC
>TRBD1|TRBV27|TRBJ2-3|once
CASSLEGASTDTQYF
TGTGCCAGCAGTTTAGAGGGGGCGAGCACAGATACGCAGTATTTT
>TRBD1|TRBV12-5|TRBJ1-2|.
CASARDRGHGYTF
TGTGCTAGTGCCCGGGACAGGGGGCATGGCTACACCTTC
>.|TRBV19|TRBJ1-2|.
CASNPLPGSNYGYTF
TGTGCCAGTAACCCCCTCCCCGGGAGTAACTATGGCTACACCTTC
>TRBD1|TRBV2|TRBJ2-4|.
CARGDRGLAKNIQYF
TGTGCCAGGGGAGACAGGGGGTTAGCCAAAAACATTCAGTACTTC
>TRBD1|TRBV6-6|TRBJ2-2|.
CASRQGNTGELFF
TGTGCCAGCCGACAGGGGAACACCGGGGAGCTGTTTTTT